This T cell receptor beta chain was observed in a study of T cell clones after liver transplantation. At the level of the study: In this trial, immunosuppression withdrawal was attempted within 2 years of liver transplant. Graft-donor-reactive sequences were compared with third-party-reactive TCRbeta sequences from pre-transplant mixed lymphocyte reactions.

Study-level results: Low donor cell numbers restricted donor-reactive repertoire measurement in two subjects.

About this clone itself: No antigen is known for it.

Sequencing was performed with immunoSEQ multiplex PCR; in TCRdb, only in-frame clones are kept and a portion is missing. The table records tens of thousands of clones, over 70% of them present only once. Trimming left V 1 base short and J 0 bases short, with 9 bases between. Germline CDR1 SGHAT, CDR2 FQNNGV. The CDR3 extends over 15 amino acids. V and J are TRBV11-2 and TRBJ1-1, with no clear D. This specimen consisted of CD4+ T cells from blood, obtained 12 months after liver transplant. This clonotype was obtained from a human patient who received a liver transplant. The graft donor may have given rise to some T cells. The CDR3 reads CASSLVGAVNTEAFF. The DNA for the CDR3 is TGTGCCAGCAGCTTAGTCGGAGCCGTGAACACTGAAGCTTTCTTT. The full variable domain, in which reference TRBV11-2 and TRBJ1-1 provide the parts outside the CDR3, is EAGVAQSPRYKIIEKRQSVAFWCNPISGHATLYWYQQILGQGPKLLIQFQNNGVVDDSQLPKDRFSAERLKGVDSTLKIQPAKLEDSAVYLCASSLVGAVNTEAFFGQGTRLTVV.